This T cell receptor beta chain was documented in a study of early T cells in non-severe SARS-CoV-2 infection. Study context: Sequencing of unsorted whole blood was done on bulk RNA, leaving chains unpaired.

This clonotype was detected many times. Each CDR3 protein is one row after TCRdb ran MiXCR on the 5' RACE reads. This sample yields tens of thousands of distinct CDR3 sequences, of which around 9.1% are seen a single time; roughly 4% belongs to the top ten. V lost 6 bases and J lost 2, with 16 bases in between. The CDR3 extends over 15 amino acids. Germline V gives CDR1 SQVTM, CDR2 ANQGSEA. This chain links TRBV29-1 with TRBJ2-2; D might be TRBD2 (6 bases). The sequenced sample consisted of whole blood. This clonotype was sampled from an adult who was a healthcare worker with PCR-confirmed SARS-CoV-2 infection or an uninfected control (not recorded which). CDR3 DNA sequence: TGCAGCGTCAGCAAAGCGGGCTCAAACACCGGGGAGCTGTTTTTT. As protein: CSVSKAGSNTGELFF.